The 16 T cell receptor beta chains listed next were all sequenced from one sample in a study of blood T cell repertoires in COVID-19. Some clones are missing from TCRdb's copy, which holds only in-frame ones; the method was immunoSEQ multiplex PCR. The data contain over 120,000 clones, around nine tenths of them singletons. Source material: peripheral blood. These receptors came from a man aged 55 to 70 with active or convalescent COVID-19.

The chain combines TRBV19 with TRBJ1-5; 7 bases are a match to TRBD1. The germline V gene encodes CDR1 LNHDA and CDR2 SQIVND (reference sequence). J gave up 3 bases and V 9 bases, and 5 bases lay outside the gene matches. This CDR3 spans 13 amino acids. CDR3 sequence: CASRDRVNQPQHF. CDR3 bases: TGTGCCAGCCGAGACAGGGTCAATCAGCCCCAGCATTTT.

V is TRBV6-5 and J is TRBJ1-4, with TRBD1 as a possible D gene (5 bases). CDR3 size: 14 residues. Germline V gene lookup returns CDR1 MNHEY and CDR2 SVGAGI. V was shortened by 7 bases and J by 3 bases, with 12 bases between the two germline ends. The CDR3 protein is CASKPGGANEKLFF. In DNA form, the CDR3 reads TGTGCCAGCAAGCCTGGGGGGGCTAATGAAAAACTGTTTTTT.

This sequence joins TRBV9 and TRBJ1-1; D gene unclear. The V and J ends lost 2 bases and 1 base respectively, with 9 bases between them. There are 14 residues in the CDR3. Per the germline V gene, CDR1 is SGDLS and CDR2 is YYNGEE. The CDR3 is CASSVGPRNTEAFF. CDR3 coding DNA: TGTGCCAGCAGCGTTGGGCCTCGGAACACTGAAGCTTTCTTT.

The chain's CDR3 is CASSVGTSGLTDTQYF. For the CDR3, the DNA is TGTGCCAGCAGTGTCGGGACTAGCGGGTTAACAGATACGCAGTATTTT. The chain couples TRBV25-1 to TRBJ2-3, with TRBD2 identical over 12 bases. CDR3 length: 16 residues. Germline V gene data show CDR1 as MGHDK and CDR2 as SYGVNS. The junction had 5 bases not matched to a gene; V was cut back by 4 bases and J by 3 bases.

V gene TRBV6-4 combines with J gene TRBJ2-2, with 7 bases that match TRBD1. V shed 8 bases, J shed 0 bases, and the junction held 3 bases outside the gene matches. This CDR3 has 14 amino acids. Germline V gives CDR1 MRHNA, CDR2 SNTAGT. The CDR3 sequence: CASRQGANTGELFF. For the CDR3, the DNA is TGTGCCAGCCGACAGGGCGCGAACACCGGGGAGCTGTTTTTT.

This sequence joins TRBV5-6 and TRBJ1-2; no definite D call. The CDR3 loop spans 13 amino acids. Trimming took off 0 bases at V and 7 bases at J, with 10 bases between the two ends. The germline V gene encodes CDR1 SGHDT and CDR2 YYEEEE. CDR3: CASSLGVSGGYTF. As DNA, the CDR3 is TGTGCCAGCAGCTTGGGGGTCTCGGGTGGCTACACCTTC.

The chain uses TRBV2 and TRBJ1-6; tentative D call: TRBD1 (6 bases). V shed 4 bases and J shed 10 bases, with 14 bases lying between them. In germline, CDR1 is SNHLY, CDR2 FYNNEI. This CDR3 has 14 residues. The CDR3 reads CASSGQGGESPLHF. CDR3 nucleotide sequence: TGTGCCAGCAGTGGTCAAGGGGGGGAATCACCCCTCCACTTT.

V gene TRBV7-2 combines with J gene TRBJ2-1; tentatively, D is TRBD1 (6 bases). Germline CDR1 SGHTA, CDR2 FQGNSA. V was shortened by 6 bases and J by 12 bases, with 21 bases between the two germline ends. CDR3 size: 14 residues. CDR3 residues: CASSQQGLSGAQFF. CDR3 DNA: TGTGCCAGCAGTCAACAGGGTCTATCTGGCGCGCAGTTCTTC.

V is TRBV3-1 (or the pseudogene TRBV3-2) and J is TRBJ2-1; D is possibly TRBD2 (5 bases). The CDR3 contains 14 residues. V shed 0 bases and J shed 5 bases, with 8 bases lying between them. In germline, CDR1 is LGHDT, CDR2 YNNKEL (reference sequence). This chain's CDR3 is CASSQELGHNEQFF. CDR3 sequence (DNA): TGTGCCAGCAGCCAAGAACTAGGGCACAATGAGCAGTTCTTC.

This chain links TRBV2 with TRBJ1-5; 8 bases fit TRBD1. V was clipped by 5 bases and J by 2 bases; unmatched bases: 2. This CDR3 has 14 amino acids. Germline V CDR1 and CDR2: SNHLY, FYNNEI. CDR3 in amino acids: CASSPGQGNQPQHF. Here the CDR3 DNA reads TGTGCCAGCAGTCCGGGACAGGGCAATCAGCCCCAGCATTTT.

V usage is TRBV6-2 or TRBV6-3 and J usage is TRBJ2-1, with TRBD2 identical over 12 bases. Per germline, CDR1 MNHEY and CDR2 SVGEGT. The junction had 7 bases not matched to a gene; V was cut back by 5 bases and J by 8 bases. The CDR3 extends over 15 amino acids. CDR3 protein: CASSRTTSGRDEQFF. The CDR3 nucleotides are TGTGCCAGCAGTAGGACGACTAGCGGGAGAGATGAGCAGTTCTTC.

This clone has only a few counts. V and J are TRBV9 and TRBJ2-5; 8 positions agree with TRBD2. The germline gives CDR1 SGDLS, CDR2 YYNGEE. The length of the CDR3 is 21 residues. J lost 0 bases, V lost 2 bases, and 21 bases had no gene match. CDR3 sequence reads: CASSVPQTGFSAGENQETQYF. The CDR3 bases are TGTGCCAGCAGCGTGCCCCAGACAGGATTTTCAGCGGGGGAGAACCAAGAGACCCAGTACTTC.

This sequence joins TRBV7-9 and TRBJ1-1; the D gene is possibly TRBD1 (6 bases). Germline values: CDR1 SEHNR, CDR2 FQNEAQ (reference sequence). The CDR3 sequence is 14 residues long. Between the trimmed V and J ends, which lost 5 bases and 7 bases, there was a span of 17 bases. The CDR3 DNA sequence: TGTGCCAGCAGCCTCTTCACAGGGTTTGATGAAGCTTTCTTT. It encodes CASSLFTGFDEAFF.

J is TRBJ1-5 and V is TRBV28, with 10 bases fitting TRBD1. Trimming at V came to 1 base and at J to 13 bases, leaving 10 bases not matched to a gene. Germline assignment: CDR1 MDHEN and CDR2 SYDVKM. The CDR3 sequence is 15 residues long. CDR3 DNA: TGTGCCAGCAGTTTATCCGGGACAGGGGCGCTTCCTCAGCATTTT. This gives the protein CASSLSGTGALPQHF.

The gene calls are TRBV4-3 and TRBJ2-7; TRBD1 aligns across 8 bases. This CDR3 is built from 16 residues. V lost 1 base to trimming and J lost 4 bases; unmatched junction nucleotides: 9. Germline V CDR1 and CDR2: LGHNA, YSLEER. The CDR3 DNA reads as TGCGCCAGCAGCCAAGTATTCGGGACAGGCATGTACGAGCAGTACTTC. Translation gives CASSQVFGTGMYEQYF.

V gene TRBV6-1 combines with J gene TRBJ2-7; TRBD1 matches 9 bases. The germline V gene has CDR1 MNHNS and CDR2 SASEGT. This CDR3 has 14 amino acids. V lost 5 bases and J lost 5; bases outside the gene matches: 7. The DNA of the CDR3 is TGTGCCAGCAGTTCACAGGGGGCAAGAAACGAGCAGTACTTC. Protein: CASSSQGARNEQYF.